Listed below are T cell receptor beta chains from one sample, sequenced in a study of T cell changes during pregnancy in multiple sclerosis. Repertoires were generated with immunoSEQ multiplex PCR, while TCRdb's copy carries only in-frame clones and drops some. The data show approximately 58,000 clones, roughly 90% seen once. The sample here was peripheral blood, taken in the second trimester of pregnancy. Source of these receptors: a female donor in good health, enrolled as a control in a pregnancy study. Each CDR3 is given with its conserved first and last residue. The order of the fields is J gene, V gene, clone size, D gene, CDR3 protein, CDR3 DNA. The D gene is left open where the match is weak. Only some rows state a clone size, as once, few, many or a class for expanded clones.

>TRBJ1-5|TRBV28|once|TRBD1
CASSLPEQGPNQPQHF
TGTGCCAGCAGTTTACCAGAACAGGGGCCCAATCAGCCCCAGCATTTT
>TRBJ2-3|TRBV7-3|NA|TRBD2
CASSPMGLAGGPRDTQYF
TGTGCCAGCAGCCCTATGGGGCTAGCGGGAGGGCCTAGAGATACGCAGTATTTT
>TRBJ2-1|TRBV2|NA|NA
CASSESIEQFF
TGTGCCAGCAGTGAATCCATTGAGCAGTTCTTC
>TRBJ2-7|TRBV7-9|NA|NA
CASSLSSPAGEQYF
TGTGCCAGCAGCTTAAGTAGCCCGGCGGGGGAGCAGTACTTC
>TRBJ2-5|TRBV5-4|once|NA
CASSEGGVQETQYF
TGTGCCAGCAGTGAGGGGGGGGTTCAAGAGACCCAGTACTTC
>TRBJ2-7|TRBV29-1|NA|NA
CSGRDNSYEQYF
TGCAGCGGAAGGGACAACTCCTACGAGCAGTACTTC
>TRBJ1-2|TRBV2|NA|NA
CASTQVYYGYTF
TGTGCCAGCACTCAGGTTTACTATGGCTACACCTTC
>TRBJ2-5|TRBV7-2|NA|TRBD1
CASSPYGQGAVTQYF
TGTGCCAGCAGCCCCTATGGACAGGGGGCCGTGACCCAGTACTTC
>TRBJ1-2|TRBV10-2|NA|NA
CASAIPKSGQHF
TGCGCCAGCGCCATTCCCAAGTCGGGACAACACTTC
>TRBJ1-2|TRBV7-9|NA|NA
CASSLVDFYYGYTF
TGTGCCAGCAGCTTAGTGGACTTTTACTATGGCTACACCTTC